The rows below give T cell receptor beta chains drawn from one sample of a study of blood T cell repertoires in COVID-19. The assay was immunoSEQ multiplex PCR, and TCRdb's table has in-frame clones only and misses some. The sample lists 200,000 to 250,000 clones; about four fifths were seen once. Sequenced input: peripheral blood. The receptor source for this set is a woman at least 80 years old with COVID-19, enrolled during active disease. CDR3s include the opening cysteine and the closing phenylalanine or tryptophan.

v_gene: TRBV28; j_gene: TRBJ2-7; CDR3aa: CASRVWARQGSSYEQYF
v_gene: TRBV4-1; j_gene: TRBJ1-4; CDR3aa: CASSQGGRGANEKLFF
v_gene: TRBV29-1; j_gene: TRBJ2-7; CDR3aa: CSVSWAGTEQYF
v_gene: TRBV2; j_gene: TRBJ1-1; CDR3aa: CASSGGGTTEAFF
v_gene: TRBV2; j_gene: TRBJ2-7; CDR3aa: CASTQGQGRDEQYF
v_gene: TRBV3-1/TRBV3-2; j_gene: TRBJ1-2; CDR3aa: CASSLRGGGYTF
v_gene: TRBV2; j_gene: TRBJ2-7; CDR3aa: CASRSTPGGEQYF
v_gene: TRBV6-5; j_gene: TRBJ1-1; CDR3aa: CASSYAGGFLNTEAFF
v_gene: TRBV7-9; j_gene: TRBJ1-4; CDR3aa: CASSEQATNEKLFF
v_gene: TRBV29-1; j_gene: TRBJ1-5; CDR3aa: CSVRTGINQPQHF
v_gene: TRBV5-8; j_gene: TRBJ2-4; CDR3aa: CASSLGLAGVGNIQYF
v_gene: TRBV6-5; j_gene: TRBJ2-7; CDR3aa: CASSPLRDRGHEQYF
v_gene: TRBV6-2/TRBV6-3; j_gene: TRBJ2-7; CDR3aa: CASSYPTLGTVTYEQYF
v_gene: TRBV24-1; j_gene: TRBJ1-1; CDR3aa: CATSEIGGEAFF
v_gene: TRBV3-1/TRBV3-2; j_gene: TRBJ1-1; CDR3aa: CASSQYSNRVNTEAFF
v_gene: TRBV3-1/TRBV3-2; j_gene: TRBJ2-5; CDR3aa: CASSRTSGGRETQYF
v_gene: TRBV7-9; j_gene: TRBJ1-2; CDR3aa: CASSLEVGSNYGYTF
v_gene: TRBV9; j_gene: TRBJ2-1; CDR3aa: CASSVEASISSYNEQFF
v_gene: TRBV6-5; j_gene: TRBJ1-1; CDR3aa: CASSRLIEAFF
v_gene: TRBV19; j_gene: TRBJ1-1; CDR3aa: CASSMQGAMNTEAFF
v_gene: TRBV5-8; j_gene: TRBJ1-6; CDR3aa: CASSLVAGSPLHF
v_gene: TRBV6-6; j_gene: TRBJ1-3; CDR3aa: CASSPTPTVSSGNTIYF
v_gene: TRBV12-3/TRBV12-4; j_gene: TRBJ1-2; CDR3aa: CASSLNGVGYTF
v_gene: TRBV7-9; j_gene: TRBJ2-2; CDR3aa: CALSGELFF
v_gene: TRBV7-9; j_gene: TRBJ2-3; CDR3aa: CASSLESGGTQYF
v_gene: TRBV5-6; j_gene: TRBJ1-5; CDR3aa: CASSLGPREPQHF
v_gene: TRBV11-2; j_gene: TRBJ2-2; CDR3aa: CASSRSSTGSTGELFF
v_gene: TRBV5-1; j_gene: TRBJ2-5; CDR3aa: CASSLGRQGETQYF